One and the same sample provided the 3 T cell receptor beta chains below, sequenced in a study of somatic mutations in cytotoxic T cells in rheumatoid arthritis. Measured with immunoSEQ multiplex PCR; TCRdb has only the in-frame clones, and not every one. The top ten clones hold approximately 9.3% of a sample with about 27,000 clones, around 74% of them seen once. The source material was CD8+ T cells sorted from blood. These receptor sequences come from a woman aged 18-29 years in good health.

V gene TRBV27 combines with J gene TRBJ1-6, with 11 bases that match TRBD1. CDR1 and CDR2 from the germline V gene are MNHEY and SMNVEV (reference sequence). The CDR3 covers 15 residues. V shed 5 bases and J 8 bases; nucleotides not matched to a gene: 5. The CDR3 nucleotides are TGTGCCAGCAGTACCGGGACAGGGGGGGATTCACCCCTCCACTTT. Amino acids: CASSTGTGGDSPLHF.

This clone has a single count. The J gene is TRBJ2-1, the V gene TRBV28, with 7 bases matching TRBD2. V trimming: 3 bases; J trimming: 2 bases; junction bases outside the gene matches: 4. This CDR3 has 15 amino acids. Looked up from germline, CDR1 is MDHEN and CDR2 is SYDVKM. The CDR3 sequence is CASSFQRDPYNEQFF. CDR3 nucleotides: TGTGCCAGCAGTTTTCAGCGGGACCCCTACAATGAGCAGTTCTTC. Full variable domain (missing parts from reference TRBV28 and TRBJ2-1): DVKVTQSSRYLVKRTGEKVFLECVQDMDHENMFWYRQDPGLGLRLIYFSYDVKMKEKGDIPEGYSVSREKKERFSLILESASTNQTSMYLCASSFQRDPYNEQFFGPGTRLTVL.

V gene TRBV5-6 combines with J gene TRBJ2-3; no firm D call. V dropped 5 bases and J dropped 0 bases, with 4 bases sitting between them. CDR3 length: 12 residues. Per the germline V gene, CDR1 is SGHDT and CDR2 is YYEEEE. CDR3 loop: CASRVSTDTQYF. The CDR3 DNA follows: TGTGCCAGCAGGGTGAGCACAGATACGCAGTATTTT. Full variable domain (remainder filled in from reference TRBV5-6 and TRBJ2-3): DAGVTQSPTHLIKTRGQQVTLRCSPKSGHDTVSWYQQALGQGPQFIFQYYEEEERQRGNFPDRFSGHQFPNYSSELNVNALLLGDSALYLCASRVSTDTQYFGPGTRLTVL.